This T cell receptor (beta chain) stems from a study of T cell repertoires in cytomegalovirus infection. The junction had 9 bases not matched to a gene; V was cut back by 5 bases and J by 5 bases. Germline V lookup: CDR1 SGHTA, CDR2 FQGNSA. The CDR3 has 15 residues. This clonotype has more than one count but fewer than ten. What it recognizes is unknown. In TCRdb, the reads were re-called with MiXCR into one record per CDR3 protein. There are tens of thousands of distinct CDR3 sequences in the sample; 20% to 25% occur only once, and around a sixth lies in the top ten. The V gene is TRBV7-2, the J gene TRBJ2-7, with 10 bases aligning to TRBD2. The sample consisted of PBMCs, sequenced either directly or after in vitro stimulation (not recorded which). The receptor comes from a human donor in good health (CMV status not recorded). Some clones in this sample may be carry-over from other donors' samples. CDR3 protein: CASSQQRGGPNEQYF. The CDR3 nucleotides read TGTGCCAGCAGCCAGCAGCGGGGGGGCCCAAACGAGCAGTACTTC.